The clone carrying this T cell receptor beta chain was detected only a few times. The source of the sample is a study of T cell repertoires in cytomegalovirus infection. Study summary: Matching HLA type, along with CMV infection, was indicated by public TCR beta signatures.

V gave up 6 bases and J gave up 5 bases; unmatched junction bases: 11. This CDR3 region has 15 residues. Using its own MiXCR run on the reads, TCRdb lists one record per CDR3 protein. This table holds some 450,000 distinct CDR3 sequences, approximately 33% found once. The origin of this receptor is a human donor in good health (CMV status not recorded). Some clones in this sample may be carry-over from other donors' samples. Material for sequencing was PBMCs. V is TRBV12-3 or TRBV12-4 and J is TRBJ2-7, with TRBD1 matching 9 bases. For the CDR3, the DNA is TGTGCCAGCAGCCCAACAGGGGGCTATGAGGACGAGCAGTACTTC. As protein: CASSPTGGYEDEQYF.